The 6 T cell receptor beta chains below all came from one sample that was sequenced in a study of identifying expanded T cells in peripheral blood (dated by TCRdb to the late 2010s). The library was prepared using the immunoSEQ multiplex PCR assay. TCRdb's version of the immuneACCESS table is confined to in-frame rearrangements and falls short of the full clone set. An unresolved V gene accounts for under half of the shortfall where checked; the remainder is of unknown origin. The sample yields some 99,000 clones; roughly 90% were counted once. The ten largest make up more than 6.5% of the sample. Sequenced material: blood. Receptors originate from a person aged 18-70 years in good health.

The chain carries TRBV6-1 and TRBJ1-4; D uncertain. Trimming cost V 1 base and J 0 bases, with 6 bases left between them. The CDR3 totals 15 residues. Germline V gives CDR1 MNHNS, CDR2 SASEGT. DNA for the CDR3: TGTGCCAGCAGTGAAGGACCACCAACTAATGAAAAACTGTTTTTT. Its translation is CASSEGPPTNEKLFF.

V is TRBV4-2 and J is TRBJ1-1; 8 nucleotides agree with TRBD1. V shed 1 base and J 1 base; nucleotides not matched to a gene: 5. The germline CDR1 and CDR2 sequences are LGHNA and YNFKEQ. The CDR3 is 16 amino acids. This chain's CDR3 is CASSQVTGTGNTEAFF. The CDR3 coding sequence is TGTGCCAGCAGCCAAGTCACCGGGACAGGGAACACTGAAGCTTTCTTT.

V gene TRBV7-6 combines with J gene TRBJ2-7; the match to TRBD1 covers 7 bases. The ends lost 5 bases at V and 2 bases at J; junction bases unmatched: 12. This CDR3 contains 16 residues. Germline assignment: CDR1 SGHVS and CDR2 FNYEAQ. The CDR3 reads CASSANPTGSPYEQYF. In nucleotides, the CDR3 is TGTGCCAGCAGCGCGAACCCGACAGGGAGCCCCTACGAGCAGTACTTC.

As DNA, the CDR3 is TGTGCCAGCTCACCACTGCTAGGGGGCGGAAGAGAGACCCAGTACTTC. This encodes CASSPLLGGGRETQYF. This chain uses TRBV18 with TRBJ2-5; 7 nucleotides agree with TRBD1. From germline, CDR1 is KGHSH and CDR2 LQKENI. Germline trimming cut 1 base from V and 4 bases from J; bases unmatched to any gene: 9. CDR3 length: 16 amino acids.

This chain links TRBV27 with TRBJ2-3, with D perhaps matching TRBD1 or TRBD2 (7 bases each). Between the trimmed V and J ends, which lost 5 bases and 1 base, there was a span of 13 bases. Germline V gene lookup returns CDR1 MNHEY and CDR2 SMNVEV (reference sequence). This CDR3 has 15 amino acids. The CDR3 protein is CASSIRGGGTDTQYF. The CDR3 DNA is TGTGCCAGCAGTATCAGGGGGGGAGGCACAGATACGCAGTATTTT.

The chain has TRBV4-1 and TRBJ1-2; D not certain. The CDR3 sequence is 15 residues long. V was shortened by 4 bases and J by 2 bases, with 14 bases between the two germline ends. Germline loops: CDR1 MGHRA, CDR2 YSYEKL. The CDR3 DNA reads TGCGCCAGCAGCCCCAGAGAGGGCCCAAACTATGGCTACACCTTC. Residues: CASSPREGPNYGYTF.